The next 8 T cell receptor beta chains were all read from a single sample in a study of T-cell reconstitution after alpha-beta-depleted transplantation in children. This sample's TCRbeta library carried unique molecular identifier barcodes. Each CDR3 protein is one row after TCRdb ran MiXCR on the PCR reads. The sample holds about 870,000 distinct CDR3 sequences, approximately 15% seen once. The material sequenced was PBMCs, mostly from graft donor cells, taken 360 days after TCRalphabeta/CD19-depleted stem cell transplant. These TCRs come from a male patient between 10 and 17 years old who had a stem cell transplant for acute lymphoblastic leukemia, so the T cells may come from the graft donor.

This clonotype was counted many times. The chain employs TRBV5-1 and TRBJ2-1; TRBD2 matches 7 bases. Germline V CDR1 and CDR2: SGHRS, YFSETQ. V gave up 4 bases and J gave up 3 bases; unmatched junction bases: 13. The CDR3 totals 17 residues. The CDR3 here is CASSPVPLAGFYNEQFF. Written as DNA, the CDR3 is TGCGCCAGCAGCCCTGTTCCTTTAGCGGGTTTCTACAATGAGCAGTTCTTC.

The gene calls are TRBV12-3 or TRBV12-4 and TRBJ2-5; no clear D gene. V was cut by 6 bases and J by 4 bases, with 9 bases left in between. CDR3 length: 12 residues. The CDR3 DNA sequence: TGTGCCAGCAGCAAACCTGCAGAGACCCAGTACTTC. It is translated as CASSKPAETQYF.

This clonotype was seen many times. The CDR3 DNA is TGTGCCAGCTCCGAGCGGACAGATACGCAGTATTTT. Translated, it gives CASSERTDTQYF. The chain uses TRBV28 and TRBJ2-3, with D maybe TRBD2 (5 bases). Germline assignment: CDR1 MDHEN and CDR2 SYDVKM. The CDR3 is made up of 12 amino acids. V gave up 8 bases and J gave up 3 bases, with 9 bases separating them. The full variable domain, completed using reference TRBV28 and TRBJ2-3, is DVKVTQSSRYLVKRTGEKVFLECVQDMDHENMFWYRQDPGLGLRLIYFSYDVKMKEKGDIPEGYSVSREKKERFSLILESASTNQTSMYLCASSERTDTQYFGPGTRLTVL.

The rearrangement links TRBV13 to TRBJ2-4; the match to TRBD2 covers 8 bases. Per the germline V gene, CDR1 is PRHDT and CDR2 is FYEKMQ (reference sequence). V shed 4 bases, J shed 6 bases, and the junction held 5 bases outside the gene matches. The CDR3 length is 14 residues. The CDR3: CASSSGLGGNIQYF. In DNA, the CDR3 is TGTGCCAGCAGCTCGGGACTAGGCGGAAACATTCAGTACTTC. Drawing the rest from reference TRBV13 and TRBJ2-4, the complete variable domain is AAGVIQSPRHLIKEKRETATLKCYPIPRHDTVYWYQQGPGQDPQFLISFYEKMQSDKGSIPDRFSAQQFSDYHSELNMSSLELGDSALYFCASSSGLGGNIQYFGAGTRLSVL.

This clonotype came up many times. The V call is TRBV14, the J call TRBJ2-1; D uncertain. The germline V gene encodes CDR1 SGHDN and CDR2 FVKESK. This CDR3 is built from 14 residues. V lost 3 bases, J lost 0 bases, and 6 bases lay in between. CDR3 loop: CASSHPSSYNEQFF. CDR3 sequence (DNA): TGTGCCAGCAGCCACCCTAGCTCCTACAATGAGCAGTTCTTC.

This chain connects TRBV7-2 to TRBJ2-3, with D uncertain. In germline, CDR1 is SGHTA, CDR2 FQGNSA. This CDR3 is 13 amino acids long. V lost 5 bases, J lost 2 bases, and 8 bases lay in between. The CDR3 DNA reads as TGTGCCAGCAGCCCTTGGTTCACAGATACGCAGTATTTT. Amino acids: CASSPWFTDTQYF.

This clonotype showed up just a few times. Relative to the germline gene, one junction end is altered; a read error may explain this. The chain has TRBV5-1 and TRBJ2-7; TRBD2 matches 9 bases. The CDR3 contains 17 residues. CDR1 is SGHRS and CDR2 is YFSETQ in the germline V gene. This CDR3 is CSSIFLAGVTQSYEQYF. In DNA form, the CDR3 reads TGCTCCAGCATTTTCTTAGCGGGAGTTACCCAAAGCTACGAGCAGTACTTC.

This chain links TRBV5-1 with TRBJ2-7; the D gene is possibly TRBD1 (6 bases). V was cut by 4 bases and J by 3 bases, with 20 bases left in between. The CDR3 is 16 residues long. Looked up from germline, CDR1 is SGHRS and CDR2 is YFSETQ. CDR3 DNA: TGCGCCAGCAGCCCTCCTTACAGGGCATCATTCTACGAGCAGTACTTC. Amino acids: CASSPPYRASFYEQYF.